Below are 13 T cell receptor beta chains sequenced from a single sample in a study of blood T cell repertoires in COVID-19. The assay was immunoSEQ multiplex PCR, and TCRdb's table has in-frame clones only and misses some. This sample has 30,000 to 40,000 clones, with around 89% found just once. The sample was peripheral blood. The receptors come from a man aged 55 to 69 with active or convalescent COVID-19.

This clone is medium-sized in the sample. The chain employs TRBV6-5 and TRBJ2-5, with a tentative D call TRBD2 (6 bases). This CDR3 is built from 15 residues. Trimming left V 4 bases short and J 5 bases short, with 17 bases between. From germline, CDR1 is MNHEY and CDR2 SVGAGI. CDR3 in amino acids: CASSSLSGVGETQYF. The DNA for the CDR3 is TGTGCCAGCAGTTCCCTTAGCGGAGTCGGGGAGACCCAGTACTTC.

This chain uses TRBV2 with TRBJ2-2, with 8 bases matching TRBD1. V shed 6 bases, J shed 1 base, and the junction held 7 bases outside the gene matches. The CDR3 loop spans 16 amino acids. Germline V gives CDR1 SNHLY, CDR2 FYNNEI. The CDR3 region has the DNA TGTGCCAGCAGATTAGGACAGGGCCAGAACACCGGGGAGCTGTTTTTT. Amino acids: CASRLGQGQNTGELFF.

In its sample, this clone was seen a few times. V is TRBV2 and J is TRBJ1-6; D not resolved. The CDR3 covers 12 residues. V was cut by 7 bases and J by 7 bases, with 8 bases left in between. CDR1 and CDR2 from the germline V gene are SNHLY and FYNNEI. CDR3 nucleotide sequence: TGTGCCAGCAACTTTGCGAATTCACCCCTCCACTTT. It codes for CASNFANSPLHF.

The chain is built from TRBV4-1 and TRBJ2-1; 8 bases are shared with TRBD2. Trimming removed 0 bases from V and 0 bases from J; junction bases left unmatched: 4. Germline V gene data show CDR1 as MGHRA and CDR2 as YSYEKL. CDR3 length equals 17 residues. The CDR3, as DNA: TGCGCCAGCAGCCAAGAGGGACTAGGAAGCTCCTACAATGAGCAGTTCTTC. Translation gives CASSQEGLGSSYNEQFF.

Notes on this clone: The sample carries other DNA sequences with the same CDR3. The rearrangement joins TRBV10-3 to TRBJ2-1; 11 positions match TRBD2. This CDR3 region has 18 residues. With 4 bases clipped from V and 1 base from J, the junction kept 9 bases outside the gene matches. Germline loops: CDR1 ENHRY, CDR2 SYGVKD. The CDR3 spells CAISGTSGSAFSYNEQFF. CDR3 DNA: TGTGCCATCAGTGGTACTAGCGGGAGTGCTTTTTCCTACAATGAGCAGTTCTTC.

This clone was observed a single time. This chain uses TRBV6-1 with TRBJ2-7; D is possibly TRBD1 (6 bases). The length of the CDR3 is 16 residues. The germline gives CDR1 MNHNS, CDR2 SASEGT. Trimming pared 3 bases from V and 4 bases from J, leaving 19 bases between. The CDR3 region has the DNA TGTGCCAGCAGTGAGCTCGGACAGTACGACTTATACGAGCAGTACTTC. This sequence encodes CASSELGQYDLYEQYF.

The gene calls are TRBV2 and TRBJ2-2; 9 nucleotides agree with TRBD2. Germline loops: CDR1 SNHLY, CDR2 FYNNEI. With V trimmed by 11 bases and J by 3 bases, 10 bases remained unmatched. The CDR3 is 15 residues long. CDR3: CAVRTSVRDTGELFF. The CDR3 DNA follows: TGTGCCGTAAGGACTAGCGTTAGGGACACCGGGGAGCTGTTTTTT.

The table lists this clone with a count of one. This CDR3 is CASSYSIAGGPTGDTQYF. The CDR3 DNA reads TGTGCCAGCAGTTACTCGATTGCGGGAGGTCCTACAGGAGATACGCAGTATTTT. The chain is built from TRBV6-2 or TRBV6-3 and TRBJ2-3, with 8 bases that match TRBD2. The germline V gene encodes CDR1 MNHEY and CDR2 SVGEGT. V dropped 0 bases and J dropped 5; count of bases not matched to a gene: 13. This CDR3 contains 18 residues.

This clone came up once. The chain links TRBV18 to TRBJ2-7, with TRBD2 as a possible D gene (6 bases). V was trimmed by 4 bases and J by 3 bases, leaving 13 bases between them. The CDR3 consists of 14 residues. Germline V CDR1 and CDR2: KGHSH, LQKENI. CDR3 region: CASSLRELFYEQYF. In DNA form, the CDR3 reads TGTGCCAGCTCACTCCGGGAGCTCTTCTACGAGCAGTACTTC.

V usage is TRBV20-1 and J usage is TRBJ2-3; a possible D gene is TRBD2 (6 bases). V dropped 3 bases and J dropped 3 bases, with 19 bases sitting between them. Germline V CDR1 and CDR2: DFQATT, SNEGSKA (reference sequence). The CDR3 is 16 residues long. The CDR3 protein is CSASSRRAGLTDTQYF. For the CDR3, the DNA is TGCAGTGCTAGTTCGAGGAGGGCCGGGCTGACAGATACGCAGTATTTT.

The V gene is TRBV28, the J gene TRBJ2-1, with TRBD1 matching over 7 bases. Germline values: CDR1 MDHEN, CDR2 SYDVKM. This CDR3 has 13 amino acids. V shed 5 bases and J 4 bases; nucleotides not matched to a gene: 2. The CDR3 DNA follows: TGTGCCAGCAGTCGGACAGGATACAATGAGCAGTTCTTC. Protein sequence: CASSRTGYNEQFF.

The chain uses TRBV2 and TRBJ2-3; TRBD2 agrees at 8 bases. The CDR3 is 15 amino acids. V trimming: 7 bases; J trimming: 3 bases; junction bases outside the gene matches: 9. CDR1 and CDR2 from the germline V gene are SNHLY and FYNNEI. The CDR3 protein is CASKLLAGVTDTQYF. CDR3 DNA sequence: TGTGCCAGCAAACTGCTAGCGGGTGTTACAGATACGCAGTATTTT.

This clone has a handful of counts. The V call is TRBV7-8, the J call TRBJ2-1, with TRBD2 matching 12 bases. This CDR3 has 19 residues. Unmatched junction bases numbered 19, after V lost 7 bases and J lost 6 bases. In germline, CDR1 is SGHVS, CDR2 FQNEAQ. The CDR3 region has the DNA TGTGCCAGCACCCCTAGGGGAACTAGCGGGAGGAGGGTGGGCAATGAGCAGTTCTTC. Protein sequence: CASTPRGTSGRRVGNEQFF.